One sample yielded the 24 T cell receptor beta chains listed below, sequenced in a study of T cells in Graves' hyperthyroidism and ophthalmopathy. From RNA transcripts, TCR beta CDR3 regions were amplified. The TCR CDR3 was amplified in a first-round RT-PCR using the HTBI primer set. TCRdb recomputed calls from the multiplex PCR reads with MiXCR, one row per CDR3 protein. The sample records approximately 640,000 distinct CDR3 sequences, 45% being singletons. The sequenced material came from peripheral blood or thyroid tissue (not recorded which). The receptors here all came from an adult man with Graves' disease, either hyperthyroidism or ophthalmopathy (not recorded which).

The genes are TRBV15 and TRBJ1-2; 9 bases line up with TRBD1. There are 14 residues in the CDR3. J was trimmed by 8 bases and V by 4 bases; bases with no gene match: 8. The germline gives CDR1 LNHNV, CDR2 YYDKDF (reference sequence). This CDR3 is CATSIRQGESGYTF. CDR3 sequence (DNA): TGTGCCACCAGCATCAGACAGGGGGAGAGCGGCTACACCTTC. Supplemented by reference TRBV15 and TRBJ1-2, the full variable domain reads DAMVIQNPRYQVTQFGKPVTLSCSQTLNHNVMYWYQQKSSQAPKLLFHYYDKDFNNEADTPDNFQSRRPNTSFCFLDIRSPGLGDTAMYLCATSIRQGESGYTFGSGTRLTVV.

This clonotype was observed many times. In nucleotides, the CDR3 is TGTGCCAGCAGCTTGAGACAGATGGATCAGCCCCAGCATTTT. This codes for CASSLRQMDQPQHF. The genes are TRBV7-8 and TRBJ1-5; the D gene is possibly TRBD1 (5 bases). Germline values: CDR1 SGHVS, CDR2 FQNEAQ. The germline V and J ends were trimmed by 3 bases and 5 bases, with 11 bases remaining between them. The CDR3 is 14 amino acids. Looking up the rest from reference TRBV7-8 and TRBJ1-5 gives the full variable domain: GAGVSQSPRYKVAKRGQDVALRCDPISGHVSLFWYQQALGQGPEFLTYFQNEAQLDKSGLPSDRFFAERPEGSVSTLKIQRTQQEDSAVYLCASSLRQMDQPQHFGDGTRLSIL.

This chain links TRBV20-1 with TRBJ1-4, with TRBD1 identical over 8 bases. The CDR3 length is 15 residues. Trimming took 3 bases from V and 7 from J; bases not matched to a gene: 10. Germline V gene sequence: CDR1 DFQATT, CDR2 SNEGSKA (reference sequence). The CDR3 bases are TGCAGTGCTAGGCCGAGGACAGGGAAGGGTGAAAAACTGTTTTTT. Translation: CSARPRTGKGEKLFF.

The chain uses TRBV11-2 and TRBJ1-2; 10 nucleotides match TRBD1. Germline trimming cut 1 base from V and 8 bases from J; bases unmatched to any gene: 7. This CDR3 spans 15 amino acids. Germline CDR1 SGHAT, CDR2 FQNNGV. CDR3 coding DNA: TGTGCCAGCAGCTTAGCCCCAGGACAGGGGGGCGGCTACACCTTC. This codes for CASSLAPGQGGGYTF.

This clonotype was counted many times. This sequence joins TRBV25-1 and TRBJ1-6, with D maybe TRBD1 (6 bases). Germline CDR1 is MGHDK and CDR2 is SYGVNS. CDR3 length: 12 amino acids. Trimming took 10 bases from V and 14 from J, leaving 18 bases between them. The CDR3 loop reads CAMDSPGATLHF. CDR3 sequence (DNA): TGTGCCATGGACAGCCCCGGGGCCACCCTCCACTTT. Based on the CDR3 plus reference TRBV25-1 and TRBJ1-6, the full variable domain is EADIYQTPRYLVIGTGKKITLECSQTMGHDKMYWYQQDPGMELHLIHYSYGVNSTEKGDLSSESTVSRIRTEHFPLTLESARPSHTSQYLCAMDSPGATLHFGNGTRLTVT.

The chain recombines TRBV10-3 with TRBJ1-6, with a weak D call TRBD1 (5 bases). Germline CDR1 is ENHRY and CDR2 is SYGVKD. The length of the CDR3 is 15 residues. Trimming removed 3 bases from V and 4 bases from J, with 10 bases in between. CDR3 protein: CAISDSGGYNSPLHF. For the CDR3, the DNA is TGTGCCATCAGTGATTCGGGGGGATATAATTCACCCCTCCACTTT.

CDR3 sequence: CSASRSGTSGRYEQYF. Written as DNA, the CDR3 is TGCAGTGCTAGTCGTTCGGGGACTAGCGGGAGATACGAGCAGTACTTC. The rearrangement joins TRBV20-1 to TRBJ2-7, with 14 bases matching TRBD2. The CDR3 length is 16 residues. V shed 3 bases and J 4 bases; nucleotides not matched to a gene: 8. From germline, CDR1 is DFQATT and CDR2 SNEGSKA (reference sequence).

Only a few counts were recorded for this clonotype. J is TRBJ2-7 and V is TRBV7-8; maybe TRBD1 (5 bases). This CDR3 is 15 amino acids long. Looked up from germline, CDR1 is SGHVS and CDR2 is FQNEAQ. V was cut by 1 base and J by 1 base, with 11 bases left in between. The CDR3 DNA follows: TGTGCCAGCAGCTTAGTCAGTGACAGTTCCTACGAGCAGTACTTC. It translates to CASSLVSDSSYEQYF.

In its sample, this clonotype was seen many times. This sequence joins TRBV12-3 or TRBV12-4 and TRBJ1-6, with 8 bases lining up with TRBD1. This CDR3 is 14 amino acids long. V lost 3 bases and J lost 11; bases outside the gene matches: 6. The CDR3 DNA follows: TGTGCCAGCAGTTTTCAGGGGGCGCCTCCACCCCTCCACTTT. Encoded protein: CASSFQGAPPPLHF.

This clonotype was picked up a small number of times. This chain uses TRBV7-9 with TRBJ2-7; TRBD1 matches 8 bases. This CDR3 is built from 15 residues. Trimming took 5 bases from V and 2 from J; bases not matched to a gene: 8. Germline V CDR1 and CDR2: SEHNR, FQNEAQ (reference sequence). CDR3 sequence: CASSPDRGRTYEQYF. The CDR3 nucleotides are TGTGCCAGCAGCCCCGACAGGGGCCGAACCTACGAGCAGTACTTC. The entire variable domain, with the rest obtained from reference TRBV7-9 and TRBJ2-7, is as follows: DTGVSQNPRHKITKRGQNVTFRCDPISEHNRLYWYRQTLGQGPEFLTYFQNEAQLEKSRLLSDRFSAERPKGSFSTLEIQRTEQGDSAMYLCASSPDRGRTYEQYFGPGTRLTVT.

This clonotype was detected many times. The rearrangement links TRBV7-8 to TRBJ2-7; TRBD2 is a possible D gene (5 bases). The V gene's germline CDR1 is SGHVS and CDR2 FQNEAQ. V dropped 6 bases and J dropped 0 bases, with 9 bases sitting between them. The CDR3 loop spans 13 amino acids. The DNA for the CDR3 is TGTGCCAGCAGTCCGGGAACCTCCTACGAGCAGTACTTC. Amino acid sequence: CASSPGTSYEQYF.

V usage is TRBV19 and J usage is TRBJ2-7; D call uncertain. Looked up from germline, CDR1 is LNHDA and CDR2 is SQIVND (reference sequence). V was pared by 4 bases and J by 0 bases, with 7 bases between. The CDR3 has 13 amino acids. The CDR3 DNA follows: TGTGCCAGTAGTAGATCCCTCTCCTACGAGCAGTACTTC. Translation gives CASSRSLSYEQYF.

The chain has TRBV4-1 and TRBJ1-1; TRBD1 matches at 11 bases. Trimming took 2 bases from V and 5 from J; bases not matched to a gene: 4. The CDR3 is 15 residues long. Germline V gene sequence: CDR1 MGHRA, CDR2 YSYEKL. This chain's CDR3 is CASSQWDRGGTEAFF. The CDR3 DNA reads as TGCGCCAGCAGCCAATGGGACAGGGGGGGAACTGAAGCTTTCTTT.

This clonotype was detected only a few times. This chain's CDR3 is CASSREGGHQPQHF. The CDR3 nucleotides read TGTGCCAGTAGCCGTGAAGGGGGCCATCAGCCCCAGCATTTT. The J gene is TRBJ1-5, the V gene TRBV19, with 7 bases identical to TRBD1. This CDR3 is 14 amino acids long. Germline values: CDR1 LNHDA, CDR2 SQIVND (reference sequence). The V gene end was trimmed by 6 bases and the J gene end by 5 bases; junction bases not matched to a gene: 7.

In regard to this clonotype: Relative to the germline gene, one junction end is altered; a read error may explain this. This chain joins TRBV19 and TRBJ1-6, with D hard to call. The CDR3 sequence is 14 residues long. Germline CDR1 is LNHDA and CDR2 is SQIVND (reference sequence). CDR3 sequence (DNA): TGTGCCAGTAGTATCCTCGACCGAAATTCACCCCTCCGCTTT. Its protein is CASSILDRNSPLRF.

This clonotype has just a few counts. The rearrangement joins TRBV19 to TRBJ1-5; D is uncertain. V gave up 5 bases and J gave up 0 bases, with 11 bases separating them. The CDR3 is 15 residues long. Germline V gene data show CDR1 as LNHDA and CDR2 as SQIVND (reference sequence). The CDR3 DNA is TGTGCCAGTAGTGCCCCCCCTGATAGCAATCAGCCCCAGCATTTT. It translates to CASSAPPDSNQPQHF.

The gene calls are TRBV6-1 and TRBJ1-1; perhaps TRBD1 as D (5 bases). CDR1 is MNHNS, CDR2 SASEGT, per germline. The CDR3 is made up of 12 amino acids. Trimming removed 7 bases at V and 4 bases at J, with 10 bases between. The CDR3 region is CASMWGGTEAFF. DNA for the CDR3: TGTGCCAGCATGTGGGGCGGCACTGAAGCTTTCTTT.

This clonotype was counted a single time. This may be a read error, as it is one base from a much larger clone. The chain combines TRBV7-9 with TRBJ2-2, with TRBD2 matching over 7 bases. From germline, CDR1 is SEHNR and CDR2 FQNEAQ (reference sequence). CDR3 length: 15 amino acids. Unmatched junction bases numbered 9, after V lost 6 bases and J lost 5 bases. This chain's CDR3 is CASSEGAGLTGELFF. CDR3 sequence (DNA): TGTGCCAGCAGTGAGGGAGCGGGATTGACCGGGGAGCTGTTTTTT.

The gene calls are TRBV29-1 and TRBJ2-7; D not certain. The CDR3 contains 12 residues. Germline V lookup: CDR1 SQVTM, CDR2 ANQGSEA. The V and J ends lost 8 bases and 2 bases respectively, with 13 bases between them. The CDR3 sequence is CSQDSTTYEQYF. CDR3 nucleotide sequence: TGCAGCCAAGACTCCACTACCTACGAGCAGTACTTC.

CDR3 coding DNA: TGCAGTCCCTCGGCGGGGGTTGGAGCTTTCTTT. Translating gives CSPSAGVGAFF. The chain links TRBV29-1 to TRBJ1-1; a possible D gene is TRBD1 (5 bases). Per the germline V gene, CDR1 is SQVTM and CDR2 is ANQGSEA. The CDR3 is 11 amino acids.

This clonotype turned up a few times. The chain has TRBV20-1 and TRBJ1-4, with no clear D. This CDR3 has 13 amino acids. Trimming removed 3 bases from V and 0 bases from J, with 5 bases in between. Per germline, CDR1 DFQATT and CDR2 SNEGSKA (reference sequence). As DNA, the CDR3 is TGCAGTGCTAGGGCTACAACTAATGAAAAACTGTTTTTT. Its protein is CSARATTNEKLFF.

On this clonotype: A much more abundant neighbour one base away suggests this may be a read error. The chain couples TRBV20-1 to TRBJ2-7; D is undetermined. Germline CDR1 is DFQATT and CDR2 is SNEGSKA (reference sequence). The CDR3 loop spans 13 amino acids. This CDR3 is CSAGEPNSYEQYF. The DNA for the CDR3 is TGCAGTGCTGGAGAGCCCAACTCCTACGAGCAGTACTTC.

J is TRBJ2-2 and V is TRBV7-9, with 7 bases matching TRBD2. The CDR3 runs to 14 residues. Per germline, CDR1 SEHNR and CDR2 FQNEAQ (reference sequence). J gave up 8 bases and V 1 base, and 4 bases lay outside the gene matches. The DNA for the CDR3 is TGTGCCAGCAGCTTAGGGACTAGGCAGGGGGAGCTGTTTTTT. It yields the protein CASSLGTRQGELFF. The variable domain in full, with the rest retrieved from reference TRBV7-9 and TRBJ2-2, is DTGVSQNPRHKITKRGQNVTFRCDPISEHNRLYWYRQTLGQGPEFLTYFQNEAQLEKSRLLSDRFSAERPKGSFSTLEIQRTEQGDSAMYLCASSLGTRQGELFFGEGSRLTVL.

This clonotype was recorded a few times. The rearrangement links TRBV9 to TRBJ1-2; tentative D call: TRBD1 (5 bases). V lost 0 bases and J lost 3, with 9 bases in between. Germline V gene sequence: CDR1 SGDLS, CDR2 YYNGEE. The CDR3 is made up of 14 amino acids. DNA of the CDR3: TGTGCCAGCAGCGTAGAGGGGTCGGACTATGGCTACACCTTC. Its protein product is CASSVEGSDYGYTF.